The rows below give T cell receptor beta chains drawn from one sample of a study of cytomegalovirus exposure and HLA in healthy donors. Profiling relied on immunoSEQ multiplex PCR, and the TCRdb table lists in-frame clones only, not all of them. The table lists some 180,000 clones, roughly 85% of them singletons. Source material: PBMCs. These receptors were collected from a woman aged 50 to 65 in good health and CMV-seronegative. Both conserved end residues are part of each CDR3. The order of the fields is V gene, D gene, J gene, clone size, CDR3 DNA, CDR3 protein. D genes are given only for firm matches. Clone sizes are given selectively: once, few, many, or a class where the clone is expanded.

v_call: TRBV7-9; d_call: .; j_call: TRBJ2-7; clone_size: .; cdr3_nt: TGTTCCAGCAGCTTACAGGGCCACGAGCAGTACTTC; cdr3_aa: CSSSLQGHEQYF
v_call: TRBV19; d_call: TRBD1; j_call: TRBJ2-3; clone_size: .; cdr3_nt: TGTGCCAGTAGTAGGGAGAGGGGGCCCTTTCCCTCCACAGATACGCAGTATTTT; cdr3_aa: CASSRERGPFPSTDTQYF
v_call: TRBV27; d_call: TRBD2; j_call: TRBJ2-2; clone_size: .; cdr3_nt: TGTGCCAGCACCCCTGGGATAGCGGGAGGCAGAGCCGGGGAGCTGTTTTTT; cdr3_aa: CASTPGIAGGRAGELFF
v_call: TRBV29-1; d_call: .; j_call: TRBJ2-2; clone_size: .; cdr3_nt: TGCACCGCCGGGGAGGGGGCGAACACCGGGGAGCTGTTTTTT; cdr3_aa: CTAGEGANTGELFF
v_call: TRBV19; d_call: .; j_call: TRBJ1-4; clone_size: .; cdr3_nt: TGTGCCAGTAGTATAGACGTCAGGCCAGAATTGAAGGAAAAACTGTTTTTT; cdr3_aa: CASSIDVRPELKEKLFF
v_call: TRBV5-1; d_call: .; j_call: TRBJ2-3; clone_size: .; cdr3_nt: TGCGCCAGCGCGCCGCGGGGCGGGCGGGGAGATACGCAGTATTTT; cdr3_aa: CASAPRGGRGDTQYF
v_call: TRBV19; d_call: TRBD1; j_call: TRBJ2-2; clone_size: once; cdr3_nt: TGTGCCAGTAGTCGACAGGGTAGCTTTATGAACACCGGGGAGCTGTTTTTT; cdr3_aa: CASSRQGSFMNTGELFF
v_call: TRBV4-1; d_call: TRBD2; j_call: TRBJ2-1; clone_size: .; cdr3_nt: TGCGCCAGCAGCCAAACAGGGACTAGCGGGAGGGTATACAATGAGCAGTTCTTC; cdr3_aa: CASSQTGTSGRVYNEQFF
v_call: TRBV5-1; d_call: TRBD2; j_call: TRBJ2-1; clone_size: .; cdr3_nt: TGCGCCAGCAGCTTGTTGGGGACTAGCGGGAGGGCCGGCTACAATGAGCAGTTCTTC; cdr3_aa: CASSLLGTSGRAGYNEQFF
v_call: TRBV5-1; d_call: .; j_call: TRBJ2-3; clone_size: .; cdr3_nt: TGCGCCAGCAGGCCGGGAGACCCGCCAGATACGCAGTATTTT; cdr3_aa: CASRPGDPPDTQYF
v_call: TRBV28; d_call: TRBD2; j_call: TRBJ2-7; clone_size: once; cdr3_nt: TGTGCCACCGGAGGGACTAGCGAGCAGTACTTC; cdr3_aa: CATGGTSEQYF
v_call: TRBV25-1; d_call: TRBD1; j_call: TRBJ2-3; clone_size: .; cdr3_nt: TGTGCCAGCAGTGAATTCGGGGCAGGGGGTCCCACAGATACGCAGTATTTT; cdr3_aa: CASSEFGAGGPTDTQYF
v_call: TRBV29-1; d_call: .; j_call: TRBJ2-7; clone_size: .; cdr3_nt: TGCAGCGCCACTCCGGGGAAGGGCTGGGAGCAGTACTTC; cdr3_aa: CSATPGKGWEQYF
v_call: TRBV6-6; d_call: .; j_call: TRBJ2-5; clone_size: .; cdr3_nt: TGTGCCAGCAAGCAGACTTTAGAAGAGACCCAGTACTTC; cdr3_aa: CASKQTLEETQYF
v_call: TRBV2; d_call: .; j_call: TRBJ1-5; clone_size: .; cdr3_nt: TGTGCCAGCAGTGAAGCGCTTCAGGCCAGGGATCCGCCCCAGCATTTT; cdr3_aa: CASSEALQARDPPQHF
v_call: TRBV5-1; d_call: .; j_call: TRBJ1-1; clone_size: .; cdr3_nt: TGCGCCAGCAGCCTGGCGCCGGGGGGCAACACTGAAGCTTTCTTT; cdr3_aa: CASSLAPGGNTEAFF
v_call: TRBV19; d_call: TRBD1; j_call: TRBJ1-5; clone_size: .; cdr3_nt: TGTGCCAGCCGCCTCAGGACAGGCCTCGTCTTAGGCAATCAGCCCCAGCATTTT; cdr3_aa: CASRLRTGLVLGNQPQHF
v_call: TRBV7-3; d_call: TRBD2; j_call: TRBJ2-1; clone_size: once; cdr3_nt: TGTGCCAGCAGCTCGACTAGCGGGAGCAGGGAGCAGTTCTTC; cdr3_aa: CASSSTSGSREQFF
v_call: TRBV28; d_call: TRBD2; j_call: TRBJ2-7; clone_size: .; cdr3_nt: TGTGCCAGCAGTTCCGTAGCGGGAGACCGCTACGAGCAGTACTTC; cdr3_aa: CASSSVAGDRYEQYF
v_call: TRBV28; d_call: TRBD1; j_call: TRBJ2-7; clone_size: .; cdr3_nt: TGTGCCAGCAGCGGGGGACAGGGGGGCAGCTCCTACGAGCAGTACTTC; cdr3_aa: CASSGGQGGSSYEQYF
v_call: TRBV6-5; d_call: .; j_call: TRBJ2-3; clone_size: .; cdr3_nt: TGTGCCAGCAGTGGTTGGGGCAGTCTCTGGGATACGCAGTATTTT; cdr3_aa: CASSGWGSLWDTQYF
v_call: TRBV6-5; d_call: .; j_call: TRBJ2-7; clone_size: .; cdr3_nt: TGTGCCAGCCGGTCTCAGGGGCTCCACGAGCAGTACTTC; cdr3_aa: CASRSQGLHEQYF